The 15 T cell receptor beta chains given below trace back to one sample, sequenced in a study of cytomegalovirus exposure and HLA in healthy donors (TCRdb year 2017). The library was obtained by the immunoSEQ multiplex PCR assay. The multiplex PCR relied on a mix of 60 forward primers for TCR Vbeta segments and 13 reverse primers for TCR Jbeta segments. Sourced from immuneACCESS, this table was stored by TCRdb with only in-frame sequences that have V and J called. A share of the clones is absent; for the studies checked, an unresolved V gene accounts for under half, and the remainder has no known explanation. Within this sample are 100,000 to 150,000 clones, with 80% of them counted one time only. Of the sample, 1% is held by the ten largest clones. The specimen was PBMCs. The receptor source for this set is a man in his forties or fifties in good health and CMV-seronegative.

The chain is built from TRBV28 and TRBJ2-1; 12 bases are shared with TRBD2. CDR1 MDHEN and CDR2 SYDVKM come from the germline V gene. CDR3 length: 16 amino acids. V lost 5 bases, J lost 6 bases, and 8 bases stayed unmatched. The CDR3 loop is CASSLPTSGSVNEQFF. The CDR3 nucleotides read TGTGCCAGCAGTCTTCCGACTAGCGGGAGTGTCAATGAGCAGTTCTTC.

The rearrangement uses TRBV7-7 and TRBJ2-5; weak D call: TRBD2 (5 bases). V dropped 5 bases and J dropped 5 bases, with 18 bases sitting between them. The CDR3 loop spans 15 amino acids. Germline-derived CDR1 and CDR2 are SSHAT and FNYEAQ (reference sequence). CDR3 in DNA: TGTGCCAGCAGCCCCCGGACTGCGCAAGTGGAGACCCAGTACTTC. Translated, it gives CASSPRTAQVETQYF. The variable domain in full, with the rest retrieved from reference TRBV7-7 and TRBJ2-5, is GAGVSQSPRYKVTKRGQDVTLRCDPISSHATLYWYQQALGQGPEFLTYFNYEAQPDKSGLPSDRFSAERPEGSISTLTIQRTEQRDSAMYRCASSPRTAQVETQYFGPGTRLLVL.

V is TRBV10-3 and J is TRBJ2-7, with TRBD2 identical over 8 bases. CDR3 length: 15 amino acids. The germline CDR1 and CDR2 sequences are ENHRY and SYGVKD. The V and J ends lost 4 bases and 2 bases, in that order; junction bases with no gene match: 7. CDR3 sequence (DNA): TGTGCCATCAGTGGGAGGACTAGCCTCACCTACGAGCAGTACTTC. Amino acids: CAISGRTSLTYEQYF.

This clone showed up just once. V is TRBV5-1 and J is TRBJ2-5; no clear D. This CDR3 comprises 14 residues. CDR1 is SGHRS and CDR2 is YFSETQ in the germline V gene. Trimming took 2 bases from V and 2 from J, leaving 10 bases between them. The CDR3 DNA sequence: TGCGCCAGCAGCTTATTGGAGATACAAGAGACCCAGTACTTC. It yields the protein CASSLLEIQETQYF.

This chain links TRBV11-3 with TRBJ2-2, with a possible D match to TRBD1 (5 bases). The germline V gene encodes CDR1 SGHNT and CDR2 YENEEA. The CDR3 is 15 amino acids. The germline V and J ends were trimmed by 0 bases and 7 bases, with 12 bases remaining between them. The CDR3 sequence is CASSLDSRTYGELFF. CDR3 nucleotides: TGTGCCAGCAGCTTAGATTCGAGGACATACGGGGAGCTGTTTTTT.

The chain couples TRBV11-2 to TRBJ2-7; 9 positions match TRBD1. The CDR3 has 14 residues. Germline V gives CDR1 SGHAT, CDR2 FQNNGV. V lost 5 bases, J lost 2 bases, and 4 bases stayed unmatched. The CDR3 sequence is CASSPRTGAYEQYF. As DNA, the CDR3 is TGTGCCAGCAGCCCAAGGACAGGGGCCTACGAGCAGTACTTC.

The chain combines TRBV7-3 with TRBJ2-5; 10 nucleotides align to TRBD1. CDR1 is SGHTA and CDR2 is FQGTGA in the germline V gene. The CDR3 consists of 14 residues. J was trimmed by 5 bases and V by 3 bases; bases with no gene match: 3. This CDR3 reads CASSLTGGGETQYF. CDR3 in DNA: TGTGCCAGCAGCTTGACAGGGGGCGGGGAGACCCAGTACTTC.

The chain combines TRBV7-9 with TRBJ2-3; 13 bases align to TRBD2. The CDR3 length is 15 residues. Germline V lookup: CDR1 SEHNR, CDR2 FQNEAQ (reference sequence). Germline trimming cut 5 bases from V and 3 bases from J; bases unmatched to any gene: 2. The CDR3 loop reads CASSQGLAGTDTQYF. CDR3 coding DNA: TGTGCCAGCAGCCAGGGACTAGCGGGGACAGATACGCAGTATTTT.

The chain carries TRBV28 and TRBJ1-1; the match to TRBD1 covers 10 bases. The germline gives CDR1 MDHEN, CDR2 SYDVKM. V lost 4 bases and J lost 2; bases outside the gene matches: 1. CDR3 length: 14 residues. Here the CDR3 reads CASSWTGGNTEAFF. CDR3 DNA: TGTGCCAGCAGTTGGACAGGGGGAAACACTGAAGCTTTCTTT.

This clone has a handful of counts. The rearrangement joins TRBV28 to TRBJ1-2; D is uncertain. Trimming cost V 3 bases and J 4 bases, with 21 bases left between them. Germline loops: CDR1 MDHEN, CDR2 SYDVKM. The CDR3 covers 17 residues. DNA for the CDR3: TGTGCCAGCAGTTTTTTATTTTCTGGTGTCGGCGGCTATGGCTACACCTTC. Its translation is CASSFLFSGVGGYGYTF.

CDR3 nucleotide sequence: TGTGCCAGCAGCTTAACGGGGACAACCGGGGAGCTGTTTTTT. Translated, it gives CASSLTGTTGELFF. The chain carries TRBV7-3 and TRBJ2-2; TRBD1 is a possible D gene (6 bases). The V and J ends lost 0 bases and 5 bases respectively, with 7 bases between them. This CDR3 is built from 14 residues. Germline loops: CDR1 SGHTA, CDR2 FQGTGA.

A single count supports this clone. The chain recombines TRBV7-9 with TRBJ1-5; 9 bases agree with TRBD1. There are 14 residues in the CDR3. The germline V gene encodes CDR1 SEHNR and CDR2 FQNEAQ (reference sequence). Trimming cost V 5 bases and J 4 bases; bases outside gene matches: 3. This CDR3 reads CASSPGTGNQPQHF. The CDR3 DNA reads TGTGCCAGCAGCCCTGGGACAGGGAATCAGCCCCAGCATTTT.

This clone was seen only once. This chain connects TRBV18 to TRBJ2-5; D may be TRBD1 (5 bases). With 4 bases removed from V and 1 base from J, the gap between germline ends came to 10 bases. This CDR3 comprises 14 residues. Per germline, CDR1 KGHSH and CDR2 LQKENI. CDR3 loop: CASSRRRGQETQYF. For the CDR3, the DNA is TGTGCCAGCTCACGTCGTAGGGGCCAAGAGACCCAGTACTTC.

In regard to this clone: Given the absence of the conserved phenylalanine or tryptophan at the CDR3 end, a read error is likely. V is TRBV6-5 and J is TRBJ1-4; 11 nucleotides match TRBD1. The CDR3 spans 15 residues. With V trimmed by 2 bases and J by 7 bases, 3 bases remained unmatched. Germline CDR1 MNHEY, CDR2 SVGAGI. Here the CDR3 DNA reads TGTGCCAGCAGTTACGGGACAGGGGGTGGTGAAAAACTGTTTGTT. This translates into CASSYGTGGGEKLFV.

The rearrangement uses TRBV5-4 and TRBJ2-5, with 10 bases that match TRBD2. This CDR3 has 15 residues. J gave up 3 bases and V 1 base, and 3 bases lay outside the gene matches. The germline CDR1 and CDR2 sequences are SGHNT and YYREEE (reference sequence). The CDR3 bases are TGTGCCAGCAGCTTGTCCCTAGCGGGGGAAGAGACCCAGTACTTC. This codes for CASSLSLAGEETQYF.